A selection of T cell receptor beta chains follows, all from one sample in a study of blood T cells in healthy people across ages. Via MiXCR, TCRdb re-called the 5' RACE reads, giving one row per CDR3 protein. The sample consists of approximately 1.5 million distinct CDR3 sequences, 34% of them appearing once. The sample was blood. The receptors were gathered from a woman younger than 45 in good health. The CDR3 runs from the conserved cysteine through the conserved F or W. Fields, in order: J gene, clone size, D gene, V gene, CDR3 protein, CDR3 DNA. The D gene is left open where the match is weak. Clone size appears in some rows only: once, few, many, or a class for an expanded clone.

TRBJ1-5 | - | - | TRBV5-1 | CASSLEQGRAQPQHF | TGCGCCAGCAGCTTAGAGCAGGGGCGGGCTCAGCCCCAGCATTTT
TRBJ2-7 | few | - | TRBV27 | CASRAGVDEQYF | TGTGCCAGCAGGGCAGGGGTCGACGAGCAGTACTTC
TRBJ2-3 | few | - | TRBV9 | CASSADRGGTDTQYF | TGTGCCAGCAGCGCCGATAGGGGGGGCACAGATACGCAGTATTTT
TRBJ1-2 | - | - | TRBV4-1 | CASSQMPGGIYGYTF | TGCGCCAGCAGCCAAATGCCGGGAGGGATCTATGGCTACACCTTC
TRBJ2-7 | - | TRBD2 | TRBV15 | CATSRGMASGRAVEQYF | TGTGCCACCAGCAGAGGGATGGCGAGCGGGAGGGCCGTCGAGCAGTACTTC
TRBJ2-1 | - | TRBD1 | TRBV24-1 | CATSDREQYNEQFF | TGTGCCACCAGCGACAGGGAGCAGTACAATGAGCAGTTCTTC
TRBJ1-1 | - | - | TRBV25-1 | CASSRNVGTEAFF | TGTGCCAGCAGTCGGAATGTGGGCACTGAAGCTTTCTTT
TRBJ2-2 | - | - | TRBV29-1 | CSLRGGTGELFF | TGCAGCCTAAGGGGCGGTACCGGGGAGCTGTTTTTT
TRBJ1-2 | many | - | TRBV28 | CASSFKGYGYTF | TGTGCCAGCAGTTTCAAAGGGTATGGCTACACCTTC
TRBJ2-2 | - | - | TRBV6-2/TRBV6-3 | CASSYSIGDRAVNTGELFF | TGTGCCAGCAGTTACTCGATTGGAGACCGCGCGGTCAACACCGGGGAGCTGTTTTTT
TRBJ2-3 | - | TRBD1 | TRBV5-1 | CASSLAPGQNTDTQYF | TGCGCCAGCAGCTTGGCCCCGGGACAGAACACAGATACGCAGTATTTT
TRBJ2-1 | - | - | TRBV20-1 | CSAGLQNEQFF | TGCAGTGCCGGCCTTCAGAATGAGCAGTTCTTC
TRBJ2-5 | few | TRBD1 | TRBV30 | CAWSRQGIETQYF | TGTGCCTGGAGCAGACAGGGGATCGAGACCCAGTACTTC
TRBJ1-2 | - | - | TRBV7-9 | CASSLYTTRDYGYTF | TGTGCCAGCAGCTTGTACACTACAAGGGACTATGGCTACACCTTC
TRBJ1-6 | few | - | TRBV27 | CASGPGAPLHF | TGTGCCAGCGGACCGGGAGCACCCCTCCACTTT
TRBJ2-7 | - | - | TRBV7-9 | CASSLMLGGSYEQYF | TGTGCCAGCAGCTTAATGCTAGGGGGCTCCTACGAGCAGTACTTC
TRBJ1-1 | few | - | TRBV12-3/TRBV12-4 | CASSKRNTEAFF | TGTGCCAGCAGTAAAAGGAACACTGAAGCTTTCTTT
TRBJ2-1 | few | TRBD2 | TRBV24-1 | CATSDSREASYNEQFF | TGTGCCACCAGTGATAGCCGGGAGGCGTCCTACAATGAGCAGTTCTTC
TRBJ2-1 | many | - | TRBV12-3/TRBV12-4 | CASSFSKFLGSNEQFF | TGTGCCAGCAGTTTTTCAAAGTTCCTCGGCTCGAATGAGCAGTTCTTC
TRBJ1-2 | many | - | TRBV4-1 | CASSQGAGGAGYGYTF | TGCGCCAGCAGCCAAGGGGCGGGCGGTGCAGGCTATGGCTACACCTTC
TRBJ1-6 | - | - | TRBV7-8 | CASSPRRASSYNSPLHF | TGTGCCAGCAGCCCCCGGAGGGCCAGCTCCTATAATTCACCCCTCCACTTT
TRBJ1-1 | - | - | TRBV20-1 | CSARVPGSDEAFF | TGCAGTGCTAGAGTTCCGGGAAGCGATGAAGCTTTCTTT